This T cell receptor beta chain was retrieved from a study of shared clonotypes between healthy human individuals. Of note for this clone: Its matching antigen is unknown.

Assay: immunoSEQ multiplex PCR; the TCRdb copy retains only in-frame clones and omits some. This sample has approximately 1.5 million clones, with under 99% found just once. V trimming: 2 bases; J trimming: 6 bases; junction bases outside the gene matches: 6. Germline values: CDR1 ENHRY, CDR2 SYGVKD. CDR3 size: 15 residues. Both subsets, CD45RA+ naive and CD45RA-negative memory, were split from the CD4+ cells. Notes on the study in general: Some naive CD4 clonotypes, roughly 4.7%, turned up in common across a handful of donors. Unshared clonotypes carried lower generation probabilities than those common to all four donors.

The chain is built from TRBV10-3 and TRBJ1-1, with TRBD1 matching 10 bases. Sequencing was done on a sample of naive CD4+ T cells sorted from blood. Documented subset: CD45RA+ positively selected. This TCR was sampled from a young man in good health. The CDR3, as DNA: TGTGCCATCAGTGAGGTGGGACAGGGGATTTCTGAAGCTTTCTTT. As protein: CAISEVGQGISEAFF.